Listed here are 21 T cell receptor beta chains from one sample, sequenced in a study of shared T cell receptors in the human thymus (dated by TCRdb to the early 2020s). The library was built by means of the immunoSEQ multiplex PCR assay. Entries here come from immuneACCESS through TCRdb and include only in-frame sequences with V and J called. Some clones fail to appear in such tables; in the studies checked, an unresolved V gene covers under half of the shortfall, and the cause of the remainder is unknown. In all, the sample holds more than 550,000 clones, and around 87% of those were seen once. The top ten constitute 0.0094% of the sample. These data also featured in a second study, about human thymus T cells.

Sequenced: thymocytes. The source of these receptors is a boy younger than two with a congenital heart defect. Donor details come from another sample of the same person, matched by shared clones.

Note on this clone: Other DNA sequences of this sample code for an identical CDR3. V and J are TRBV5-4 and TRBJ2-7; no reliable D call. Trimming took 0 bases from V and 4 from J, leaving 5 bases between them. Germline V gene sequence: CDR1 SGHNT, CDR2 YYREEE (reference sequence). The length of the CDR3 is 12 residues. CDR3 loop: CASSLGGYEQYF. DNA for the CDR3: TGTGCCAGCAGCTTGGGAGGTTACGAGCAGTACTTC.

The V and J genes are TRBV4-1 and TRBJ1-3, with D unclear. Between the trimmed V and J ends, which lost 0 bases and 0 bases, there was a span of 9 bases. Germline CDR1 MGHRA, CDR2 YSYEKL. This CDR3 comprises 16 residues. The DNA for the CDR3 is TGCGCCAGCAGCCAAGATGGCTCCGACTCTGGAAACACCATATATTTT. This codes for CASSQDGSDSGNTIYF.

The V gene is TRBV28, the J gene TRBJ2-5; D not certain. Germline V CDR1 and CDR2: MDHEN, SYDVKM. CDR3 length equals 13 residues. V lost 5 bases and J 4 bases, leaving 11 bases between the germline ends. In DNA, the CDR3 is TGTGCCAGCAGTGGCAGGCCAAGAGAGACCCAGTACTTC. Translation: CASSGRPRETQYF.

The V and J genes are TRBV28 and TRBJ2-1; possibly TRBD2 for D (5 bases). V was trimmed by 7 bases and J by 10 bases, leaving 14 bases between them. The length of the CDR3 is 12 residues. Germline assignment: CDR1 MDHEN and CDR2 SYDVKM. The CDR3, as DNA: TGTGCCAGCACTTTCACGAGCGGCGAGCAGTTCTTC. This encodes CASTFTSGEQFF. The full variable domain, rest sourced from reference TRBV28 and TRBJ2-1, is DVKVTQSSRYLVKRTGEKVFLECVQDMDHENMFWYRQDPGLGLRLIYFSYDVKMKEKGDIPEGYSVSREKKERFSLILESASTNQTSMYLCASTFTSGEQFFGPGTRLTVL.

The chain combines TRBV2 with TRBJ2-3; 8 bases align to TRBD1. The J segment lost 4 bases and the V segment lost 4 bases, leaving 7 bases of the junction unmatched. There are 15 residues in the CDR3. Germline-derived CDR1 and CDR2 are SNHLY and FYNNEI. This CDR3 reads CASSGQGLGSDTQYF. The CDR3 bases are TGTGCCAGCAGTGGACAGGGGTTGGGTTCAGATACGCAGTATTTT.

V is TRBV29-1 and J is TRBJ2-3; the D gene is possibly TRBD2 (6 bases). V lost 7 bases to trimming and J lost 6 bases, with 20 bases between them. Germline-derived CDR1 and CDR2 are SQVTM and ANQGSEA. This CDR3 is 14 amino acids long. The CDR3 region is CSAPREFRGDTQYF. CDR3 DNA: TGCAGCGCCCCCCGGGAGTTCCGTGGGGATACGCAGTATTTT.

The chain employs TRBV5-4 and TRBJ2-7, with 14 bases fitting TRBD2. Germline trimming cut 0 bases from V and 4 bases from J; bases unmatched to any gene: 6. This CDR3 has 17 amino acids. CDR1 is SGHNT and CDR2 is YYREEE in the germline V gene (reference sequence). CDR3 in DNA: TGTGCCAGCAGCTTGGTGGGGACTAGCGGGAGAGTGTACGAGCAGTACTTC. It encodes CASSLVGTSGRVYEQYF.

Turning to this clone: The same CDR3 can be traced to other DNA sequences in this sample. This sequence joins TRBV27 and TRBJ2-6; the match to TRBD1 covers 7 bases. The CDR3 runs to 15 residues. V lost 6 bases, J lost 0 bases, and 2 bases stayed unmatched. CDR1 and CDR2 (germline): MNHEY, SMNVEV (reference sequence). CDR3 residues: CASSRQGSGANVLTF. The CDR3 coding sequence is TGTGCCAGCAGCCGACAGGGCTCTGGGGCCAACGTCCTGACTTTC.

The chain links TRBV28 to TRBJ1-1, with D possibly being TRBD1 (6 bases). Germline lookup yields CDR1 MDHEN and CDR2 SYDVKM. The CDR3 loop spans 16 amino acids. The ends were cut back, 8 bases at V and 3 bases at J, with 22 bases in the middle. CDR3 sequence reads: CASLLWGGQRYTEAFF. CDR3 nucleotide sequence: TGTGCCAGCCTTCTCTGGGGGGGGCAGAGGTACACTGAAGCTTTCTTT.

The V call is TRBV11-2, the J call TRBJ1-1; a possible D gene is TRBD1 (5 bases). This CDR3 contains 13 residues. The V end was cut by 4 bases, the J end by 1 base, with 7 bases between. Germline lookup yields CDR1 SGHAT and CDR2 FQNNGV. The CDR3 DNA follows: TGTGCCAGCAGCTATGGACAGAACACTGAAGCTTTCTTT. Translating it yields CASSYGQNTEAFF. Complete variable domain (other parts from reference TRBV11-2 and TRBJ1-1): EAGVAQSPRYKIIEKRQSVAFWCNPISGHATLYWYQQILGQGPKLLIQFQNNGVVDDSQLPKDRFSAERLKGVDSTLKIQPAKLEDSAVYLCASSYGQNTEAFFGQGTRLTVV.

The rearrangement links TRBV2 to TRBJ2-1, with 12 bases aligning to TRBD1. This CDR3 is built from 23 residues. Losses at the gene ends were 6 bases for V and 12 bases for J; bases not matched to a gene: 36. CDR1 and CDR2 (germline): SNHLY, FYNNEI. CDR3 protein: CASSEKRGTGGGSALYAGDRQFF. The CDR3 coding sequence is TGTGCCAGCAGCGAAAAGCGAGGGACAGGGGGCGGGTCGGCGCTCTATGCGGGAGACCGGCAGTTCTTC. The variable domain in full, completed from reference TRBV2 and TRBJ2-1, reads EPEVTQTPSHQVTQMGQEVILRCVPISNHLYFYWYRQILGQKVEFLVSFYNNEISEKSEIFDDQFSVERPDGSNFTLKIRSTKLEDSAMYFCASSEKRGTGGGSALYAGDRQFFGPGTRLTVL.

The chain links TRBV5-8 to TRBJ1-2; maybe TRBD1 (6 bases). V was clipped by 2 bases and J by 5 bases, with 19 bases between them. From germline, CDR1 is SGHTS and CDR2 YDEGEE. The CDR3 totals 16 residues. The CDR3 DNA follows: TGTGCCAGCAGCTTTCCATTCTCTGAAGGGGGATATGGCTACACCTTC. Protein: CASSFPFSEGGYGYTF.

The rearrangement links TRBV5-1 to TRBJ2-5, with 12 bases fitting TRBD1. The trim removed 1 base at V and 4 bases at J, leaving 11 bases unmatched. Germline assignment: CDR1 SGHRS and CDR2 YFSETQ. The CDR3 has 18 residues. The CDR3 DNA reads as TGCGCCAGCAGCTTGCCGGGACAGGGGGCTGGGCTTAGAGAGACCCAGTACTTC. Translation gives CASSLPGQGAGLRETQYF.

This clone appeared a single time. The V gene is TRBV6-6, the J gene TRBJ1-5; 8 bases match TRBD1. This CDR3 region has 14 residues. Trimming cost V 6 bases and J 5 bases; bases outside gene matches: 6. The germline V gene encodes CDR1 MNHNY and CDR2 SVGAGI (reference sequence). In nucleotides, the CDR3 is TGTGCCAGCAGCGACAGGGGCAAGGATCAGCCCCAGCATTTT. It encodes CASSDRGKDQPQHF.

The rearrangement uses TRBV29-1 and TRBJ1-1; the D gene is possibly TRBD1 (6 bases). Trimming cost V 8 bases and J 1 base, with 11 bases left between them. CDR3 length equals 12 residues. In germline, CDR1 is SQVTM, CDR2 ANQGSEA. For the CDR3, the DNA is TGCAGCCTTCGAGGGGGGAACACTGAAGCTTTCTTT. Translation: CSLRGGNTEAFF.

This clone was observed once. The chain employs TRBV4-1 and TRBJ1-5; D is possibly TRBD1 (6 bases). The germline V and J ends were trimmed by 0 bases and 6 bases, with 18 bases remaining between them. The CDR3 is made up of 17 amino acids. CDR1 MGHRA and CDR2 YSYEKL come from the germline V gene. CDR3 in amino acids: CASSQDQDQGLSQPQHF. CDR3 nucleotide sequence: TGCGCCAGCAGCCAAGATCAGGACCAGGGGTTGAGTCAGCCCCAGCATTTT.

This CDR3 is CASRGGQSGNTIYF. CDR3 DNA: TGCGCCAGCAGGGGGGGACAGTCCGGAAACACCATATATTTT. The chain carries TRBV5-1 and TRBJ1-3; 7 positions match TRBD1. The germline gives CDR1 SGHRS, CDR2 YFSETQ. V was clipped by 5 bases and J by 4 bases; unmatched bases: 6. The CDR3 totals 14 residues.

The CDR3 DNA is TGTGCCAGCAGTGAACTTGGTAGCGGGAGGGCGAACACCGGGGAGCTGTTTTTT. This sequence encodes CASSELGSGRANTGELFF. The rearrangement uses TRBV2 and TRBJ2-2; 11 nucleotides align to TRBD2. There are 18 residues in the CDR3. CDR1 is SNHLY and CDR2 is FYNNEI in the germline V gene. Unmatched junction bases numbered 5, after V lost 2 bases and J lost 0 bases.

The chain joins TRBV29-1 to TRBJ2-1; TRBD1 is a possible D gene (5 bases). The CDR3 runs 11 residues. In germline, CDR1 is SQVTM, CDR2 ANQGSEA. V shed 6 bases and J shed 8 bases, with 11 bases lying between them. The CDR3 region is CSVHQGDEQFF. The CDR3 DNA reads TGCAGCGTCCACCAGGGCGATGAGCAGTTCTTC.

The gene calls are TRBV7-6 and TRBJ2-1, with D possibly TRBD1 on 5 matching bases. Trimming stripped 2 bases from V and 0 bases from J, with 8 bases between. CDR3 length equals 15 residues. Germline V gene data show CDR1 as SGHVS and CDR2 as FNYEAQ. The CDR3 DNA reads TGTGCCAGCAGCTTATTCAGGGCCTCCTACAATGAGCAGTTCTTC. Translating it yields CASSLFRASYNEQFF. The variable domain in full, completed from reference TRBV7-6 and TRBJ2-1, reads GAGVSQSPRYKVTKRGQDVALRCDPISGHVSLYWYRQALGQGPEFLTYFNYEAQQDKSGLPNDRFSAERPEGSISTLTIQRTEQRDSAMYRCASSLFRASYNEQFFGPGTRLTVL.

V usage is TRBV5-6 and J usage is TRBJ1-3; D is perhaps TRBD1 (5 bases). The CDR3 covers 19 residues. Trimming took 0 bases from V and 2 from J, leaving 21 bases between them. Germline V CDR1 and CDR2: SGHDT, YYEEEE. The CDR3 DNA follows: TGTGCCAGCAGCTTGGGAAGGATGACAGTTAGAACTACTGGAAACACCATATATTTT. Translation: CASSLGRMTVRTTGNTIYF.